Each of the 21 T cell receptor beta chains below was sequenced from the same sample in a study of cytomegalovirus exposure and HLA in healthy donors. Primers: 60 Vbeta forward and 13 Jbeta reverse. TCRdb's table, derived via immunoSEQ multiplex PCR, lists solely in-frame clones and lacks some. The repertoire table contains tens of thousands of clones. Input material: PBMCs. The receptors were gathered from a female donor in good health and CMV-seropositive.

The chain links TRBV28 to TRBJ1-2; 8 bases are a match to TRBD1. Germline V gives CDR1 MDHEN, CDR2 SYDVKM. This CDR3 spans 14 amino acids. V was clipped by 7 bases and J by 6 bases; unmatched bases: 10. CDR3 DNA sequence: TGTGCCAGCATTCATGGACAGGGAATCGATGGCTACACCTTC. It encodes CASIHGQGIDGYTF.

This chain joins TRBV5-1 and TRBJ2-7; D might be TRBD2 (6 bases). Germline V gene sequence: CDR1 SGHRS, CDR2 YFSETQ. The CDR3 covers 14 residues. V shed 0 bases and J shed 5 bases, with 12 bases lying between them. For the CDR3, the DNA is TGCGCCAGCAGCTTGGCTCCGGGGGACGACGAGCAGTACTTC. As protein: CASSLAPGDDEQYF.

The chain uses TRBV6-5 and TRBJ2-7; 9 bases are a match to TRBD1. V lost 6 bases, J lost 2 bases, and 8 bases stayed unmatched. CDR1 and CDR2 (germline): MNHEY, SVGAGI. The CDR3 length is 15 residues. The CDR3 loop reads CASRSGTGTTYEQYF. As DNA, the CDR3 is TGTGCCAGCAGATCCGGGACAGGGACTACCTACGAGCAGTACTTC.

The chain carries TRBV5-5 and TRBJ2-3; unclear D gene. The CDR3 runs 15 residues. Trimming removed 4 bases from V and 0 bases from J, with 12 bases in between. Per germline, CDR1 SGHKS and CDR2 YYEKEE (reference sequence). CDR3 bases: TGTGCCAGCAGCATCGTCGGAGTTAGCACAGATACGCAGTATTTT. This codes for CASSIVGVSTDTQYF.

The CDR3 bases are TGTGCCAGCAGTTACGCGGGCAATTCCTACAATGAGCAGTTCTTC. Translation: CASSYAGNSYNEQFF. This chain uses TRBV6-5 with TRBJ2-1; TRBD2 might be the D (5 bases). The CDR3 has 15 amino acids. Looked up from germline, CDR1 is MNHEY and CDR2 is SVGAGI. The V end lost 2 bases, the J end lost 1 base, and 9 bases lay between the germline ends.

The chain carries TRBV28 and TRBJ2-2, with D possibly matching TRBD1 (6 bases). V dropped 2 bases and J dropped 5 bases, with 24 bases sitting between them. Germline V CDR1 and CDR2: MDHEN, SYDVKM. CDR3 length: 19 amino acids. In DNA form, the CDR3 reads TGTGCCAGCAGTTTACCTCAAGGGGCGAGGGGGAGTGTAACCGGGGAGCTGTTTTTT. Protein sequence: CASSLPQGARGSVTGELFF.

The CDR3 is CASSQGQGVYGYTF. The CDR3 bases are TGCGCCAGCAGCCAAGGACAGGGTGTATATGGCTACACCTTC. V gene TRBV4-1 combines with J gene TRBJ1-2; 7 bases are a match to TRBD1. After removal of 1 base from V and 5 bases from J, the junction contained 4 bases not matched to a gene. The CDR3 runs to 14 residues. Per germline, CDR1 MGHRA and CDR2 YSYEKL.

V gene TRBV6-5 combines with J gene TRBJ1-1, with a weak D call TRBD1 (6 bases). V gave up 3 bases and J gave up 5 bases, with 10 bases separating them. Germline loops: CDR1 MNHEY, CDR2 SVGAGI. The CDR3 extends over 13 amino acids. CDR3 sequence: CASSYQGRTEAFF. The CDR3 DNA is TGTGCCAGCAGTTATCAGGGGAGAACTGAAGCTTTCTTT.

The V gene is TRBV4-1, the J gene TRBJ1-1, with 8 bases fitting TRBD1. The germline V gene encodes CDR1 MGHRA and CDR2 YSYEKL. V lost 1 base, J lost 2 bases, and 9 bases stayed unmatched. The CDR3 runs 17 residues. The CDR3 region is CASSQAPTGAGNTEAFF. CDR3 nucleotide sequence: TGCGCCAGCAGCCAAGCTCCGACAGGGGCGGGTAACACTGAAGCTTTCTTT.

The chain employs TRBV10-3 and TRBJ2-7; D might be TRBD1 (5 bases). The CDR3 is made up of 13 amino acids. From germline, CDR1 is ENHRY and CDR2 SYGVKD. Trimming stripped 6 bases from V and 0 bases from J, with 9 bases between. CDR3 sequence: CAIRARDSYEQYF. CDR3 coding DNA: TGTGCCATCAGGGCCAGGGACTCCTACGAGCAGTACTTC.

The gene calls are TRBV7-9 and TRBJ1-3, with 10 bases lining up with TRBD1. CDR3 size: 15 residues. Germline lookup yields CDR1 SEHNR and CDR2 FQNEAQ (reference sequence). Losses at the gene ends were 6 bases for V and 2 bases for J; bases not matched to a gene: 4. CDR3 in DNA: TGTGCCAGCAGATCAGGGACAGGGGCTGGAAACACCATATATTTT. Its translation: CASRSGTGAGNTIYF.

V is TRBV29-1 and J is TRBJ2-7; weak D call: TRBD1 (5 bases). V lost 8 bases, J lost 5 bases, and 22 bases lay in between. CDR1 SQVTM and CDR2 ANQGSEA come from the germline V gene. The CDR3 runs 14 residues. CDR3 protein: CSLAWTYNVDEQYF. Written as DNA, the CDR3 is TGCAGCCTCGCATGGACATATAATGTCGACGAGCAGTACTTC.

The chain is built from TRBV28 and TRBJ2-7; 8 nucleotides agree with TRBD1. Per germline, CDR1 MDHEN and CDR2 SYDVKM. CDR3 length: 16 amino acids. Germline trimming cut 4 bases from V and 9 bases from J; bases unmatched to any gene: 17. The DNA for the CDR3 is TGTGCCAGCAGTTCCCCCAGGGGGCCCGGTGTGGGGATGCAGTACTTC. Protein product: CASSSPRGPGVGMQYF. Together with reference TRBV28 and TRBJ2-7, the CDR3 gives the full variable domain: DVKVTQSSRYLVKRTGEKVFLECVQDMDHENMFWYRQDPGLGLRLIYFSYDVKMKEKGDIPEGYSVSREKKERFSLILESASTNQTSMYLCASSSPRGPGVGMQYFGPGTRLTVT.

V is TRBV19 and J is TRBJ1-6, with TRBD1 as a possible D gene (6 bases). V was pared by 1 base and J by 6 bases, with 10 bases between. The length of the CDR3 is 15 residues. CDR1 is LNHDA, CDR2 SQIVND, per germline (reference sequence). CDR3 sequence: CASSIASGVNSPLHF. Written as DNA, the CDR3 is TGTGCCAGTAGTATAGCGTCAGGGGTTAATTCACCCCTCCACTTT.

The CDR3 nucleotides are TGTGCCAGCTCACCCGAGGGACAGCTCAAGGGAGAGACCCAGTACTTC. Translated, it gives CASSPEGQLKGETQYF. This sequence joins TRBV18 and TRBJ2-5, with 7 bases fitting TRBD1. In germline, CDR1 is KGHSH, CDR2 LQKENI. V lost 3 bases and J lost 4; bases outside the gene matches: 11. The CDR3 is 16 residues long.

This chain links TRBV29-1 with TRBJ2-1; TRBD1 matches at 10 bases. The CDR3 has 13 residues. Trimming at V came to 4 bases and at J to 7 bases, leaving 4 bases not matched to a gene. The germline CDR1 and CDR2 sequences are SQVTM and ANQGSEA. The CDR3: CSVGDRGRNEQFF. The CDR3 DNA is TGCAGCGTTGGGGACAGGGGTAGAAATGAGCAGTTCTTC.

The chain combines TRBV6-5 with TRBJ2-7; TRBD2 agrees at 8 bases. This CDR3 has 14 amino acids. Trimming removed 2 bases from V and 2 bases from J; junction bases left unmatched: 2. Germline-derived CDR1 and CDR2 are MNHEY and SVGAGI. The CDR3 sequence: CASSYLAGPYEQYF. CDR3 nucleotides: TGTGCCAGCAGTTACCTAGCGGGCCCCTACGAGCAGTACTTC.

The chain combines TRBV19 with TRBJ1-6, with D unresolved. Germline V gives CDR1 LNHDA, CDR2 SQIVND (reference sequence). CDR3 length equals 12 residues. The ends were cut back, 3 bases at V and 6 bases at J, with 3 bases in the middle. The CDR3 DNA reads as TGTGCCAGTAGTATCCTTAATTCACCCCTCCACTTT. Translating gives CASSILNSPLHF.

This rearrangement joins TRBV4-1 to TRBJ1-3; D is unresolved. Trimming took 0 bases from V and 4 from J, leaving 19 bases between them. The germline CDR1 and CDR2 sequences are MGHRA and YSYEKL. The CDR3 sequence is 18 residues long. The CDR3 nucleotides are TGCGCCAGCAGCCAAGAAGCGGTTTGGTCCGAGGCGGGAAACACCATATATTTT. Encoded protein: CASSQEAVWSEAGNTIYF.

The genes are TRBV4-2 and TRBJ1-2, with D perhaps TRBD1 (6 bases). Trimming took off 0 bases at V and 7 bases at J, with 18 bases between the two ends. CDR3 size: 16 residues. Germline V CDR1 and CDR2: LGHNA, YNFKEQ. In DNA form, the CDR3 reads TGTGCCAGCAGCCAAGAGTTAAGGGGGAAGGAGTTTGGCTACACCTTC. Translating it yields CASSQELRGKEFGYTF.

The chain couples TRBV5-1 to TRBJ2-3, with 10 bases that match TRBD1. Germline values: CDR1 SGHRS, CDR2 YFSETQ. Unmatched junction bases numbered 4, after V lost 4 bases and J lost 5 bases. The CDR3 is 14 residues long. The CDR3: CASSPGQGLDTQYF. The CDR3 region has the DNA TGCGCCAGCAGCCCGGGACAGGGGCTAGATACGCAGTATTTT.